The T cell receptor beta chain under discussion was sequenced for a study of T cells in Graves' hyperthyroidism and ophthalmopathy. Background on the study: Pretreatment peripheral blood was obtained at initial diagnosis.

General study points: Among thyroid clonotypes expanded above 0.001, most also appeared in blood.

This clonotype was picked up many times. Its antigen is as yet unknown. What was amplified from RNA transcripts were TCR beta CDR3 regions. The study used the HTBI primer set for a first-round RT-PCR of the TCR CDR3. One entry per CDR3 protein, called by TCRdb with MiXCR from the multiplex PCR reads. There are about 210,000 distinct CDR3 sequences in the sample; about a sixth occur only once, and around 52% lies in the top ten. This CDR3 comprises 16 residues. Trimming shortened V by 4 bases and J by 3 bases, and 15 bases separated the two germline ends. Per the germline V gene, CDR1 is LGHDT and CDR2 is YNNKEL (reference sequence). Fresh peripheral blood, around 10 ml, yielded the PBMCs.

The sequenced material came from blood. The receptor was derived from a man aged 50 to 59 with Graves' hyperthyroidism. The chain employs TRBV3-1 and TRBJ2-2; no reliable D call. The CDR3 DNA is TGTGCCAGCAGCCCGGACGTAGGAAGGGACACCGGGGAGCTGTTTTTT. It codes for CASSPDVGRDTGELFF.